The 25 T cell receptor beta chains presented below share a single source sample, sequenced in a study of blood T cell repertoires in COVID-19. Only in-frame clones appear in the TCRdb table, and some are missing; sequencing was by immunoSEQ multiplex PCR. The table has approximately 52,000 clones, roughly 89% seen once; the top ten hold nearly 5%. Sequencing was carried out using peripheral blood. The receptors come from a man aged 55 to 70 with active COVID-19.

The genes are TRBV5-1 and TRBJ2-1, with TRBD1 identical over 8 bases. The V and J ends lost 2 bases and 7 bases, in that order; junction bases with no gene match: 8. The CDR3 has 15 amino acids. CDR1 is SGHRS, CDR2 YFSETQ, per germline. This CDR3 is CASSLFAGGSNEQFF. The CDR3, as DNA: TGCGCCAGCAGCTTATTCGCAGGGGGCTCAAATGAGCAGTTCTTC.

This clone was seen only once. CDR3 in DNA: TGTGCCAGCAGTTTGGGGGGGACCTATGGCTACACCTTC. It encodes CASSLGGTYGYTF. V gene TRBV12-3 or TRBV12-4 combines with J gene TRBJ1-2, with D possibly being TRBD1 (5 bases). The CDR3 is 13 residues long. Deletions cut 3 bases from V and 4 bases from J, with 9 bases between.

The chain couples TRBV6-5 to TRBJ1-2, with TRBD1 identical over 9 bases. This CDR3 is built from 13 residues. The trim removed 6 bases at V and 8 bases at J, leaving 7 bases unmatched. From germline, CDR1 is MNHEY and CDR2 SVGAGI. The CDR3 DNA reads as TGTGCCAGCAGAACGGACAGGGGAGGAGGCTACACCTTC. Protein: CASRTDRGGGYTF.

CDR3 in amino acids: CASTLGQGFAEQYF. The DNA of the CDR3 is TGTGCCAGCACCTTGGGGCAGGGCTTCGCCGAGCAGTACTTC. The chain carries TRBV28 and TRBJ2-7, with D tentatively TRBD1 (5 bases). CDR3 length: 14 residues. With 7 bases removed from V and 6 bases from J, the gap between germline ends came to 19 bases. Germline CDR1 is MDHEN and CDR2 is SYDVKM.

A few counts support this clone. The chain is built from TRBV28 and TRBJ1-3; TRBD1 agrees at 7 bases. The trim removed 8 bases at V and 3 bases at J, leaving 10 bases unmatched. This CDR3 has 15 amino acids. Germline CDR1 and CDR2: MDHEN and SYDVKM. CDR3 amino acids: CASLAGQVFGNTIYF. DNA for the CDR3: TGTGCCAGCCTCGCCGGACAGGTCTTTGGAAACACCATATATTTT. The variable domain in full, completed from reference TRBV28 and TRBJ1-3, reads DVKVTQSSRYLVKRTGEKVFLECVQDMDHENMFWYRQDPGLGLRLIYFSYDVKMKEKGDIPEGYSVSREKKERFSLILESASTNQTSMYLCASLAGQVFGNTIYFGEGSWLTVV.

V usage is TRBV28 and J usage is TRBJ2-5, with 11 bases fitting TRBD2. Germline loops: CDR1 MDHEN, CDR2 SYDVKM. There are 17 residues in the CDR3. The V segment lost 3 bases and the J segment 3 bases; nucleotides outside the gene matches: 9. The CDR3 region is CASSLQTPTSGKETQYF. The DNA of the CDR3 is TGTGCCAGCAGTTTGCAAACTCCGACTAGCGGGAAAGAGACCCAGTACTTC. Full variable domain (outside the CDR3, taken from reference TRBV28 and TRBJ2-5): DVKVTQSSRYLVKRTGEKVFLECVQDMDHENMFWYRQDPGLGLRLIYFSYDVKMKEKGDIPEGYSVSREKKERFSLILESASTNQTSMYLCASSLQTPTSGKETQYFGPGTRLLVL.

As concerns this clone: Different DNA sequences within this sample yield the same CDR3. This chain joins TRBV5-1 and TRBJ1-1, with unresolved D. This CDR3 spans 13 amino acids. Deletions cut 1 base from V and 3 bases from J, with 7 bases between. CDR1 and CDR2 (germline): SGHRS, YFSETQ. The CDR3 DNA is TGCGCCAGCAGCTTGAAGCAAGACACTGAAGCTTTCTTT. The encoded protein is CASSLKQDTEAFF.

The CDR3 region has the DNA TGTGCCAGCAGTATAACCGGGACAGGGAGTAACTATGGCTACACCTTC. Its translation: CASSITGTGSNYGYTF. The chain combines TRBV7-8 with TRBJ1-2; 9 bases line up with TRBD1. Unmatched junction bases numbered 9, after V lost 6 bases and J lost 1 base. CDR3 length: 16 residues. Germline V gene lookup returns CDR1 SGHVS and CDR2 FQNEAQ. The full variable domain, in which reference TRBV7-8 and TRBJ1-2 provide the parts outside the CDR3, is GAGVSQSPRYKVAKRGQDVALRCDPISGHVSLFWYQQALGQGPEFLTYFQNEAQLDKSGLPSDRFFAERPEGSVSTLKIQRTQQEDSAVYLCASSITGTGSNYGYTFGSGTRLTVV.

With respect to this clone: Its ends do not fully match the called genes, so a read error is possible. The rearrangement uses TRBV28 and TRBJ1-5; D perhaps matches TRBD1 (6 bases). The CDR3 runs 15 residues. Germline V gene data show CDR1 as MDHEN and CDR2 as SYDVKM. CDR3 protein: CASSQSTGGNQPQHF. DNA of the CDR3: TGTGCCAGCAGTCAAAGTACGGGGGGCAACCAGCCCCAGCATTTT.

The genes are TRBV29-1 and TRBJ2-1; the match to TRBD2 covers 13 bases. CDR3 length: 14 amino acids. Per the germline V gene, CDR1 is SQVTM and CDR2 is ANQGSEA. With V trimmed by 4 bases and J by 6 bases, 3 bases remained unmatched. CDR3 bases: TGCAGCGTTGGACTAGCGGGAGGAGGCAATGAGCAGTTCTTC. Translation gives CSVGLAGGGNEQFF.

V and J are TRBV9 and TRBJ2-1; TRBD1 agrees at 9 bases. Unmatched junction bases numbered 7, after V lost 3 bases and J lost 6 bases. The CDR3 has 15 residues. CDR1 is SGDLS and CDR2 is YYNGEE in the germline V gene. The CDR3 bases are TGTGCCAGCAGCGGATCGGGACAGGGTTTCAATGAGCAGTTCTTC. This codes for CASSGSGQGFNEQFF.

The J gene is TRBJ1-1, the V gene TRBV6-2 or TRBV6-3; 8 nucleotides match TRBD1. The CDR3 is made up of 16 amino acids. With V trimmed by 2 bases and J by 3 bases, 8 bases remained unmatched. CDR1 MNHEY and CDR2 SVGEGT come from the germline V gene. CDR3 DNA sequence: TGTGCCAGCAGTTACCGACAGGGGACACTGGACACTGAAGCTTTCTTT. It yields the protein CASSYRQGTLDTEAFF.

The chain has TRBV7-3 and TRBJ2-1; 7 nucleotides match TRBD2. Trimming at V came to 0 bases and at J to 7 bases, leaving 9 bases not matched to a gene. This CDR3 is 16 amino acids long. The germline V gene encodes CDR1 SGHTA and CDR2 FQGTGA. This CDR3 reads CASSLTGGSSINEQFF. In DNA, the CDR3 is TGTGCCAGCAGCTTAACCGGCGGGAGCAGCATTAATGAGCAGTTCTTC.

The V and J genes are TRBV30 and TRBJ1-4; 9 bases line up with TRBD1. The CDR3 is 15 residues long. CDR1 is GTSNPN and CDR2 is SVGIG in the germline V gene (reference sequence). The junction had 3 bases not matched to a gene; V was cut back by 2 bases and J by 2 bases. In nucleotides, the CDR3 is TGTGCCTGGAGTTTTGGACAGGGGACTAATGAAAAACTGTTTTTT. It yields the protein CAWSFGQGTNEKLFF.

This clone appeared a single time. CDR3 sequence: CASSAEDRSLFF. Written as DNA, the CDR3 is TGTGCCAGCAGCGCAGAGGACAGGTCACTGTTTTTT. V gene TRBV9 combines with J gene TRBJ2-2; 7 bases agree with TRBD1. The V segment lost 3 bases and the J segment 14 bases; nucleotides outside the gene matches: 7. In germline, CDR1 is SGDLS, CDR2 YYNGEE. The CDR3 totals 12 residues.

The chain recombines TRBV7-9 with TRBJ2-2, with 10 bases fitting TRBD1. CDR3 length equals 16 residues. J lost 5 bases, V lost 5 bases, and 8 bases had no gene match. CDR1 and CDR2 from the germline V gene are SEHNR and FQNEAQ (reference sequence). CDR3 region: CASSPPGQGNTGELFF. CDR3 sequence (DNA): TGTGCCAGCAGCCCTCCGGGACAGGGGAATACCGGGGAGCTGTTTTTT.

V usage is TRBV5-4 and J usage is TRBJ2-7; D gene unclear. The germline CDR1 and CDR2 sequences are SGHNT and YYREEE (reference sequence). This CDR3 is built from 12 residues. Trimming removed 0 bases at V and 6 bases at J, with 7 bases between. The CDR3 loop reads CASSLAGSEQYF. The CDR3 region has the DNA TGTGCCAGCAGCTTGGCGGGTAGCGAGCAGTACTTC.

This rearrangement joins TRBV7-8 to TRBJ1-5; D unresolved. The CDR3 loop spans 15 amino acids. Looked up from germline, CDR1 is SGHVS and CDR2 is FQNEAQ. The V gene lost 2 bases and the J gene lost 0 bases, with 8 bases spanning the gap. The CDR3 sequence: CASSLRALSNQPQHF. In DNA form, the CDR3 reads TGTGCCAGCAGCTTACGAGCGCTTAGCAATCAGCCCCAGCATTTT.

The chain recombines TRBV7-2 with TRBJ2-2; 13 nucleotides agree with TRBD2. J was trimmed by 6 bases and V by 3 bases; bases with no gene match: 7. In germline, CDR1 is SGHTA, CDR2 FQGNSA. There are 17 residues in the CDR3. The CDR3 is CASSLVGLAGVSGELFF. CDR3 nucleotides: TGTGCCAGCAGCTTGGTTGGACTAGCGGGAGTCTCCGGGGAGCTGTTTTTT.

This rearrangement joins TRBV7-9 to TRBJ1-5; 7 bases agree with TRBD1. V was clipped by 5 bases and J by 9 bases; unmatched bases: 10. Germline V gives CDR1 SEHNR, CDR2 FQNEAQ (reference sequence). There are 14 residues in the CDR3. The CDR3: CASSLGQAGSPQHF. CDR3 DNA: TGTGCCAGCAGCCTCGGACAGGCCGGGTCGCCCCAGCATTTT.

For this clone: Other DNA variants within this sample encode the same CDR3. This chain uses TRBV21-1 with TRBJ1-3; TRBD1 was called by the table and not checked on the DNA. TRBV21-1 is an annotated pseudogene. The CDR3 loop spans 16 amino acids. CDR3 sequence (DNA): TGTGCCAGCAGCGATAGGACAGGGACCTCTGGAAACACCATATATTTT. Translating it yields CASSDRTGTSGNTIYF.

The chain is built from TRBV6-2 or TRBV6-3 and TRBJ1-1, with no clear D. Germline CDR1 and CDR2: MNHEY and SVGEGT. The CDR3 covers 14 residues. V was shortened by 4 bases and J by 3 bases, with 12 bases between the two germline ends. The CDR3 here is CASSWRGRDTEAFF. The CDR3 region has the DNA TGTGCCAGCAGTTGGCGAGGTAGAGACACTGAAGCTTTCTTT.

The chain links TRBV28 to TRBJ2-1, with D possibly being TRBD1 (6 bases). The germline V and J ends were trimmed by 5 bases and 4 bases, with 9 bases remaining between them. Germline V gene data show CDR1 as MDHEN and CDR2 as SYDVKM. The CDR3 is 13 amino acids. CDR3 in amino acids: CASSTGQYNEQFF. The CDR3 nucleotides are TGTGCCAGCAGTACAGGACAGTACAATGAGCAGTTCTTC.

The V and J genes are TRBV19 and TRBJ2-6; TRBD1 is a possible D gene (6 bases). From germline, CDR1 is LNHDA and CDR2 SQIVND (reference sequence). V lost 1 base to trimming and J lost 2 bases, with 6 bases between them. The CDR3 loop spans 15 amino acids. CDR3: CASSIGTAGANVLTF. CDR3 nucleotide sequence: TGTGCCAGTAGTATAGGGACAGCTGGGGCCAACGTCCTGACTTTC.

CDR3 loop: CASSLVGDSSYEQYF. DNA of the CDR3: TGTGCCAGCAGCTTAGTTGGGGACAGCTCCTACGAGCAGTACTTC. The chain couples TRBV7-8 to TRBJ2-7; 7 nucleotides match TRBD1. Unmatched junction bases numbered 3, after V lost 1 base and J lost 0 bases. The CDR3 runs to 15 residues. Germline loops: CDR1 SGHVS, CDR2 FQNEAQ. Combining the CDR3 with reference TRBV7-8 and TRBJ2-7 gives the whole variable domain GAGVSQSPRYKVAKRGQDVALRCDPISGHVSLFWYQQALGQGPEFLTYFQNEAQLDKSGLPSDRFFAERPEGSVSTLKIQRTQQEDSAVYLCASSLVGDSSYEQYFGPGTRLTVT.